This is a list of T cell receptor beta chains from one sample in a study of T cell responses to AZD1222 COVID-19 vaccine. Profiled with immunoSEQ multiplex PCR; TCRdb holds only in-frame clones, not every one. The table includes approximately 140,000 clones, 80% to 95% detected once. The material sequenced was peripheral blood, taken 28 days after the second AZD1222 dose. These receptors were obtained from an adult who received the AZD1222 COVID-19 vaccine. CDR3s leave out the opening cysteine and the closing phenylalanine or tryptophan.

TRBV5-1 ASSPRGQIYGYT
TRBV6-5 ASSHSAGGGEEQF
TRBV6-5 ASRGGQGNEKLF
TRBV6-5 ASSYSLQGAREKLF
TRBV13 ASSVYGTSLVNEQF
TRBV12-3/TRBV12-4 ASGISTGELF
TRBV7-8 ASSLGQGGKNIQY
TRBV7-2 AMGGPLYNEQF
TRBV5-1 ASSPYLNEKLF
TRBV6-2/TRBV6-3 ASSYSGRNTGELF
TRBV25-1 ASSEWYGGDTEAF
TRBV5-1 ASSSPGQGYAYNEQF
TRBV30 AWSGLADYNEQF
TRBV27 ATGGKGSNEKLF
TRBV24-1 ATREGGMNTEAF
TRBV19 ASSIRPGTGNSPLH
TRBV27 ASAAGRATYTEAF
TRBV24-1 ATSDPVAGGLNEQF
TRBV19 ASSIGTLNIQY
TRBV27 ASSPSPSAQHYEQY
TRBV24-1 ATSATGGSYGYT
TRBV7-8 ASSATGGNRNQPQH
TRBV11-3 ASSLLGWTEAF
TRBV19 ASSIRVQPQH
TRBV12-3/TRBV12-4 ASTGASAYEQY
TRBV6-5 ASSPGLNEQF
TRBV2 ASSEVTGGRTNTGELF
TRBV4-2 ASSQEGSYEQY
TRBV29-1 SVVILAGGHEQF
TRBV7-9 ASSWGLALDEQF
TRBV4-2 ASSQVERDRTDTQY
TRBV7-9 ASSPRANEQF
TRBV2 ASSERVRNTEAF